These 15 T cell receptor beta chains originate from one sample sequenced in a study of CD8+ T cells in alopecia areata. The treatment is: oral pan-JAK inhibitor, 5-10 mg twice daily. Extraction and reverse transcription of RNA yielded cDNA as the sequencing template. The table came from immunoSEQ multiplex PCR; TCRdb's copy has only in-frame clones and leaves some out. The repertoire holds approximately 90,000 clones, with about 71% as singletons. The sample was CD8+ T cells sorted from blood, taken at approximately week 45, from a patient treated with tofacitinib. These receptors all stem from a human donor with alopecia areata.

The V gene is TRBV10-3, the J gene TRBJ1-5, with 9 bases matching TRBD1. CDR1 and CDR2 from the germline V gene are ENHRY and SYGVKD. CDR3 size: 15 residues. With 4 bases clipped from V and 6 bases from J, the junction kept 7 bases outside the gene matches. As DNA, the CDR3 is TGTGCCATCAGTGGGGGGACAGGGAATAGTCAGCCCCAGCATTTT. It specifies CAISGGTGNSQPQHF.

This chain uses TRBV27 with TRBJ1-1; no clear D. CDR1 is MNHEY and CDR2 is SMNVEV in the germline V gene (reference sequence). This CDR3 region has 15 residues. The V end lost 2 bases, the J end lost 2 bases, and 12 bases lay between the germline ends. Here the CDR3 reads CASSLRGILNTEAFF. In DNA form, the CDR3 reads TGTGCCAGCAGTTTAAGAGGGATTCTTAACACTGAAGCTTTCTTT.

This chain joins TRBV7-8 and TRBJ1-2, with a tentative D call TRBD1 (6 bases). V lost 5 bases and J 8 bases, leaving 12 bases between the germline ends. The length of the CDR3 is 12 residues. Germline V CDR1 and CDR2: SGHVS, FQNEAQ. CDR3 sequence (DNA): TGTGCCAGCAGCCCGGACAGACACGGCTACACCTTC. It translates to CASSPDRHGYTF.

V and J are TRBV2 and TRBJ1-1; the D gene is possibly TRBD1 (5 bases). CDR1 and CDR2 from the germline V gene are SNHLY and FYNNEI. This CDR3 comprises 13 residues. V lost 7 bases, J lost 1 base, and 10 bases lay in between. The CDR3 sequence is CASKGTENTEAFF. The CDR3 DNA sequence: TGTGCCAGCAAGGGGACGGAGAACACTGAAGCTTTCTTT.

This clone is a singleton in its sample. This chain joins TRBV5-1 and TRBJ1-1; 8 nucleotides align to TRBD1. The CDR3 is made up of 12 amino acids. J was trimmed by 8 bases and V by 4 bases; bases with no gene match: 4. Germline V gene sequence: CDR1 SGHRS, CDR2 YFSETQ. The CDR3 spells CASSARGREAFF. The CDR3 DNA follows: TGCGCCAGCAGCGCCAGGGGGCGGGAAGCTTTCTTT.

The V and J genes are TRBV29-1 and TRBJ2-1; tentative D call: TRBD1 (6 bases). CDR1 and CDR2 from the germline V gene are SQVTM and ANQGSEA. The V gene lost 4 bases and the J gene lost 9 bases, with 19 bases spanning the gap. The CDR3 spans 14 residues. The CDR3 DNA follows: TGCAGCGTTGGCCCGGGACAACGGATCGGTGAGCAGTTCTTC. It specifies CSVGPGQRIGEQFF.

This chain joins TRBV6-6 and TRBJ1-1; 7 positions match TRBD1. Per the germline V gene, CDR1 is MNHNY and CDR2 is SVGAGI (reference sequence). Germline trimming cut 6 bases from V and 1 base from J; bases unmatched to any gene: 5. This CDR3 is 14 amino acids long. CDR3 sequence: CASRPTGTNTEAFF. The CDR3 DNA reads TGTGCCAGCAGGCCGACAGGGACGAACACTGAAGCTTTCTTT.

The rearrangement links TRBV29-1 to TRBJ2-6; 8 bases align to TRBD1. The V segment lost 7 bases and the J segment 0 bases; nucleotides outside the gene matches: 11. The CDR3 contains 17 residues. Germline CDR1 reads SQVTM; CDR2 reads ANQGSEA. Here the CDR3 reads CSAMDREADSGANVLTF. The DNA of the CDR3 is TGCAGCGCCATGGACAGGGAGGCTGACTCTGGGGCCAACGTCCTGACTTTC.

The rearrangement uses TRBV6-1 and TRBJ2-3; 9 nucleotides line up with TRBD2. CDR3 length: 16 residues. In germline, CDR1 is MNHNS, CDR2 SASEGT. V lost 0 bases and J lost 4; bases outside the gene matches: 5. The CDR3 DNA is TGTGCCAGCAGTGAAGCCGGGACTAGCATCCCAGATACGCAGTATTTT. Translated, it gives CASSEAGTSIPDTQYF.

The chain is built from TRBV4-1 and TRBJ2-1, with D perhaps matching TRBD2 (5 bases). The V end was cut by 6 bases, the J end by 4 bases, with 13 bases between. Germline V gene lookup returns CDR1 MGHRA and CDR2 YSYEKL. CDR3 length: 14 amino acids. DNA for the CDR3: TGCGCCAGCAGTCCCGGGTCGGGGTACAATGAGCAGTTCTTC. This translates into CASSPGSGYNEQFF.

The chain links TRBV2 to TRBJ2-5, with TRBD2 matching 12 bases. The V segment lost 6 bases and the J segment 1 base; nucleotides outside the gene matches: 9. Germline V gives CDR1 SNHLY, CDR2 FYNNEI. This CDR3 contains 17 residues. The CDR3 sequence: CASSPGLAGTIQETQYF. CDR3 DNA sequence: TGTGCCAGCAGCCCTGGACTAGCGGGGACGATCCAAGAGACCCAGTACTTC.

The CDR3, as DNA: TGCGCCAGCAGCCGGACCCCCGGGACAACTAGCACAGATACGCAGTATTTT. This translates into CASSRTPGTTSTDTQYF. The V call is TRBV4-3, the J call TRBJ2-3; weak D call: TRBD1 (6 bases). In germline, CDR1 is LGHNA, CDR2 YSLEER. The CDR3 sequence is 17 residues long. The ends were cut back, 4 bases at V and 0 bases at J, with 17 bases in the middle.

This clone was counted only a few times. The chain uses TRBV4-1 and TRBJ2-2; D gene uncertain. This CDR3 region has 14 residues. Germline-derived CDR1 and CDR2 are MGHRA and YSYEKL. The V and J ends lost 1 base and 2 bases respectively, with 5 bases between them. The CDR3 loop is CASSQALNTGELFF. The CDR3 DNA reads as TGCGCCAGCAGCCAAGCCCTTAACACCGGGGAGCTGTTTTTT.

This chain joins TRBV6-5 and TRBJ1-2; D may be TRBD1 (5 bases). The CDR3 extends over 15 amino acids. V was shortened by 0 bases and J by 8 bases, with 16 bases between the two germline ends. Germline values: CDR1 MNHEY, CDR2 SVGAGI. CDR3 in DNA: TGTGCCAGCAGTTACTCGGGGACTCCCGAGGGAGGCTACACCTTC. Translation: CASSYSGTPEGGYTF.

This chain connects TRBV29-1 to TRBJ1-1; D is uncertain. In germline, CDR1 is SQVTM, CDR2 ANQGSEA. V was cut by 5 bases and J by 1 base, with 11 bases left in between. This CDR3 region has 13 residues. The CDR3 DNA follows: TGCAGCGTTCCCTGGCGGGGGAACACTGAAGCTTTCTTT. It specifies CSVPWRGNTEAFF.